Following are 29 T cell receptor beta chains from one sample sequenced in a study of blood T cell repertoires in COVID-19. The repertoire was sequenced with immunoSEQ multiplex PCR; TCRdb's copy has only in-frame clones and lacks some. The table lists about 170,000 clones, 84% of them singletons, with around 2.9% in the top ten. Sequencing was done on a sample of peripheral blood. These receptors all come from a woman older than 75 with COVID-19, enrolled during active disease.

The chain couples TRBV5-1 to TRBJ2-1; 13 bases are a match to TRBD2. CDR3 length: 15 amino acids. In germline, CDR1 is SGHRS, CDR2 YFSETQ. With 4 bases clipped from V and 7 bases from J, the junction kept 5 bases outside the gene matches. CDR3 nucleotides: TGCGCCAGCAGCGGGGGACTAGCGGGAAAGAATGAGCAGTTCTTC. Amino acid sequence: CASSGGLAGKNEQFF. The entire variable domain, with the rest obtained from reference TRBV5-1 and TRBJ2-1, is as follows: KAGVTQTPRYLIKTRGQQVTLSCSPISGHRSVSWYQQTPGQGLQFLFEYFSETQRNKGNFPGRFSGRQFSNSRSEMNVSTLELGDSALYLCASSGGLAGKNEQFFGPGTRLTVL.

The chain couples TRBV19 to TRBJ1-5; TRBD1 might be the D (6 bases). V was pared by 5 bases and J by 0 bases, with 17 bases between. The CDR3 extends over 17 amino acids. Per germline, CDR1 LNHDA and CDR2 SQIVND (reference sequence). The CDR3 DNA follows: TGTGCCAGTAGTGGCCATCGGACAGCTATTAGCAATCAGCCCCAGCATTTT. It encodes CASSGHRTAISNQPQHF.

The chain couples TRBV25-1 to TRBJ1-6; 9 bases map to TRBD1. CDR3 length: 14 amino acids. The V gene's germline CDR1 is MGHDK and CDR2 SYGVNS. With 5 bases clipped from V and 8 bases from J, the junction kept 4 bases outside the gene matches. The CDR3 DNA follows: TGTGCCAGCAGTCCGACAGGGGGGGATTCACCCCTCCACTTT. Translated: CASSPTGGDSPLHF.

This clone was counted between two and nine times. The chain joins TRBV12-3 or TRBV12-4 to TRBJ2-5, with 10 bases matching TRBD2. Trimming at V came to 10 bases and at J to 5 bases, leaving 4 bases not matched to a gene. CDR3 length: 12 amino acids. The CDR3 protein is CAIRTSGETQYF. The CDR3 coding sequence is TGTGCCATAAGGACTAGCGGCGAGACCCAGTACTTC.

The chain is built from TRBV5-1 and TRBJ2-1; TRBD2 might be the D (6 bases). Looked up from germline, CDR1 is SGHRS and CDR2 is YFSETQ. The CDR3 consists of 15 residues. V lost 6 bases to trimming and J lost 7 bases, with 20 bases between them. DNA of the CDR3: TGCGCCAGCAACTTCGCGGCTAGCGACTGGAATGAGCAGTTCTTC. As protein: CASNFAASDWNEQFF. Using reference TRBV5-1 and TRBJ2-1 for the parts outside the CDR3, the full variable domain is KAGVTQTPRYLIKTRGQQVTLSCSPISGHRSVSWYQQTPGQGLQFLFEYFSETQRNKGNFPGRFSGRQFSNSRSEMNVSTLELGDSALYLCASNFAASDWNEQFFGPGTRLTVL.

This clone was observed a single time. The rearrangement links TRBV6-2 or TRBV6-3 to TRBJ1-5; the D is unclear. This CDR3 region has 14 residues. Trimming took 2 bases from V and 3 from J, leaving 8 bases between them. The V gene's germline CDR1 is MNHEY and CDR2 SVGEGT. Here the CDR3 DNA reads TGTGCCAGCAGTTACGGAGGGTACAATCAGCCCCAGCATTTT. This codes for CASSYGGYNQPQHF.

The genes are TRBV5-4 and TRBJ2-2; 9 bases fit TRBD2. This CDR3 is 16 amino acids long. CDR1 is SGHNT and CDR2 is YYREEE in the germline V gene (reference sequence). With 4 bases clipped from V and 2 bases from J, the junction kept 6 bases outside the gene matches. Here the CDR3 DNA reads TGTGCCAGCAGCCCGGGTAGCGGGAGTAACACCGGGGAGCTGTTTTTT. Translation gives CASSPGSGSNTGELFF.

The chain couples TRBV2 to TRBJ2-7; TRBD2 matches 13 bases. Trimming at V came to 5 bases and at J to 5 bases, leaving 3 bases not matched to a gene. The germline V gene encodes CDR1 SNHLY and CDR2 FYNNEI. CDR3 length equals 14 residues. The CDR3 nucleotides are TGTGCCAGCAGTAGGACTAGCGGGAGCCACGAGCAGTACTTC. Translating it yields CASSRTSGSHEQYF.

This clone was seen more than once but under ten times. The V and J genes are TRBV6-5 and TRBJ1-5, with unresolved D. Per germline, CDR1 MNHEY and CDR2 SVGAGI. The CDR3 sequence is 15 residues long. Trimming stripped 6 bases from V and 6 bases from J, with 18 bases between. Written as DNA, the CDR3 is TGTGCCAGCAGAGGGTCTTTGGGTCGGGGTCAGCCCCAGCATTTT. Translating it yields CASRGSLGRGQPQHF.

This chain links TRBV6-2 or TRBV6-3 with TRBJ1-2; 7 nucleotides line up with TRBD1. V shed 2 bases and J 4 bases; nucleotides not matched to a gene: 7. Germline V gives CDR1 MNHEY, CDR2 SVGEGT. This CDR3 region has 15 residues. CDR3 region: CASSYQGQALYGYTF. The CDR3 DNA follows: TGTGCCAGCAGTTACCAAGGACAGGCCCTCTATGGCTACACCTTC.

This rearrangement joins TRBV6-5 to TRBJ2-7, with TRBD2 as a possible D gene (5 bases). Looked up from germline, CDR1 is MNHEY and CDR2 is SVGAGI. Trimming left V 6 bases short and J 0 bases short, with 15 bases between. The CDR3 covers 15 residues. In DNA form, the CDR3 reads TGTGCCAGCAGCGGTCGGAGGACGGTCTCCTACGAGCAGTACTTC. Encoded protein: CASSGRRTVSYEQYF.

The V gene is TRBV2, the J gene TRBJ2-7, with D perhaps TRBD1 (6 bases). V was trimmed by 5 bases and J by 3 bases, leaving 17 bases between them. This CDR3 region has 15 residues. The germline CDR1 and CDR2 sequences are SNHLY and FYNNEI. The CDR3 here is CASSRQTGLLYEQYF. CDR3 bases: TGTGCCAGCAGTCGGCAGACAGGACTCCTCTACGAGCAGTACTTC.

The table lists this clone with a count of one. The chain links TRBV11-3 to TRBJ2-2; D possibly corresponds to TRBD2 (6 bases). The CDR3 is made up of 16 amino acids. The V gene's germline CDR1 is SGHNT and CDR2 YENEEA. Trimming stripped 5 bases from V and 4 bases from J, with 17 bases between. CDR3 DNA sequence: TGTGCCAGCAGCCCCTGGCGGGGTAAAATCACCGGGGAGCTGTTTTTT. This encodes CASSPWRGKITGELFF.

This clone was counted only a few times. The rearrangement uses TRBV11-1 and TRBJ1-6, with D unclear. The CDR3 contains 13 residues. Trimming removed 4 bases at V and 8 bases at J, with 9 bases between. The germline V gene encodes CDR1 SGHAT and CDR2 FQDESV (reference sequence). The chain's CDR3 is CASSSGLYSPLHF. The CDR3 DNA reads TGTGCCAGCAGCTCCGGACTATATTCACCCCTCCACTTT.

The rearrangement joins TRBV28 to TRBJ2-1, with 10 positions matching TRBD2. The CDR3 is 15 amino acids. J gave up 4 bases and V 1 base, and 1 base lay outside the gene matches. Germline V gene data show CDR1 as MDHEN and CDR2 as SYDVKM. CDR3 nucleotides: TGTGCCAGCAGTTTATTAGCGGGAGGTTACAATGAGCAGTTCTTC. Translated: CASSLLAGGYNEQFF.

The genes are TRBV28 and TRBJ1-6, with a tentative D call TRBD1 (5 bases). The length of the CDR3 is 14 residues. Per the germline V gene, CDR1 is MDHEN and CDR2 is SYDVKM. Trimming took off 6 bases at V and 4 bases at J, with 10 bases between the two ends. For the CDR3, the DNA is TGTGCCAGCAGGGGGGGGAATTATAATTCACCCCTCCACTTT. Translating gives CASRGGNYNSPLHF.

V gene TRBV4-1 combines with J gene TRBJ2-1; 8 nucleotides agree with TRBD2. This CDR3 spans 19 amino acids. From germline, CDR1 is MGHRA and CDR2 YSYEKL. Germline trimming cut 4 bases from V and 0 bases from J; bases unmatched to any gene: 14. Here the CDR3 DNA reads TGCGCCAGCAGCCGCACAACCGGGACTAGTTTACGCTCCTACAATGAGCAGTTCTTC. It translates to CASSRTTGTSLRSYNEQFF.

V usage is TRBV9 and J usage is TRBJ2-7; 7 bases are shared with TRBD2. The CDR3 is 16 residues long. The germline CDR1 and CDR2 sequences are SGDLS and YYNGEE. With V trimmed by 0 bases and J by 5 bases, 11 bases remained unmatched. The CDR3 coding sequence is TGTGCCAGCAGCGTAGGATGGCGGGGGAACCTCCACGAGCAGTACTTC. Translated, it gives CASSVGWRGNLHEQYF.

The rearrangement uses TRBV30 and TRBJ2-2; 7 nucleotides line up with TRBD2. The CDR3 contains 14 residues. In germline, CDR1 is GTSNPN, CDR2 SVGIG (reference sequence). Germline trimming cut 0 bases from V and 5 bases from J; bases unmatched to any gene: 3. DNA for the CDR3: TGTGCCTGGAGTGTAGCGGGGTGGACCGGGGAGCTGTTTTTT. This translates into CAWSVAGWTGELFF.

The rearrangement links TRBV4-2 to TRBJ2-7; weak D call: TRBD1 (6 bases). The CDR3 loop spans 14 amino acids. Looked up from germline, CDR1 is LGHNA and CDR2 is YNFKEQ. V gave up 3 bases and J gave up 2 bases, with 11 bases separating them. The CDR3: CASSHAGQPYEQYF. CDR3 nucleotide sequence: TGTGCCAGCAGCCACGCCGGACAGCCCTACGAGCAGTACTTC.

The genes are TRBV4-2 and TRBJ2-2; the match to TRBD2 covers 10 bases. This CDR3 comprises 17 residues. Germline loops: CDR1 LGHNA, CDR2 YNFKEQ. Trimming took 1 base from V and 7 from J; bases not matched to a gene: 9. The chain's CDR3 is CASSQALAGDFGGELFF. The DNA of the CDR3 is TGTGCCAGCAGCCAAGCTCTAGCGGGAGATTTCGGCGGGGAGCTGTTTTTT.

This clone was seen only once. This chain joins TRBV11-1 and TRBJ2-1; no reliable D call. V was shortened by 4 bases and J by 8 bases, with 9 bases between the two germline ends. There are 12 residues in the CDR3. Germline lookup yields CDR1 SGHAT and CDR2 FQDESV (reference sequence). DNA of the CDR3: TGTGCCAGCAGCTCGAATCGGGATGAGCAGTTCTTC. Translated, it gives CASSSNRDEQFF.

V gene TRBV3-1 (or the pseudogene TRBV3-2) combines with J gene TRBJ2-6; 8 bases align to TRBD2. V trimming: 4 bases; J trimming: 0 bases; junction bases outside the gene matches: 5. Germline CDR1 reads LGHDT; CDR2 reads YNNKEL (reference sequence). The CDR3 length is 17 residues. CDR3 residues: CASSPRGTSSGANVLTF. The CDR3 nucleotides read TGTGCCAGCAGCCCACGAGGGACTAGCTCTGGGGCCAACGTCCTGACTTTC.

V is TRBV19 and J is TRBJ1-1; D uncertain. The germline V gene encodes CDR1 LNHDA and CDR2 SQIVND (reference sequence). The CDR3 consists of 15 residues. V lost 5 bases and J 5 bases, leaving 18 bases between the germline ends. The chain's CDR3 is CASSSSGWRATEAFF. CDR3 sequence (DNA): TGTGCCAGTAGTTCCTCCGGCTGGAGGGCGACTGAAGCTTTCTTT.

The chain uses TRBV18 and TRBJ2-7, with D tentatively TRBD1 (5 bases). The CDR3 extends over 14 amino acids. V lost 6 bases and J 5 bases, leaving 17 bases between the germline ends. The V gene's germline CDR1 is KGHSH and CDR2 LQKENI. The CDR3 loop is CASSKDSAADEQYF. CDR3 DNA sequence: TGTGCCAGCTCTAAAGACAGCGCGGCGGACGAGCAGTACTTC.

DNA of the CDR3: TGTGCCTGGAGTGTACTCGGGGGGCTGGGCTACACCTTC. It codes for CAWSVLGGLGYTF. V usage is TRBV30 and J usage is TRBJ1-2; D may be TRBD1 (6 bases). Germline CDR1 reads GTSNPN; CDR2 reads SVGIG (reference sequence). V lost 0 bases, J lost 8 bases, and 13 bases lay in between. This CDR3 contains 13 residues.

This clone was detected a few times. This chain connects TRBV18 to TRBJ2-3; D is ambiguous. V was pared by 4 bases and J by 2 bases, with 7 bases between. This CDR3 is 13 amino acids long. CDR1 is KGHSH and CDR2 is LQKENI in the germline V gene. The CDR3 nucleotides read TGTGCCAGCTCACAGCTCCACACAGATACGCAGTATTTT. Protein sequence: CASSQLHTDTQYF.

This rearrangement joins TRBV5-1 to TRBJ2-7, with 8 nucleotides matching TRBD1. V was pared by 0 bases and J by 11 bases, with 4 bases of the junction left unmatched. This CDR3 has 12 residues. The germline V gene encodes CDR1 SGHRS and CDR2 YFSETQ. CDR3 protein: CASSLEPGQEYF. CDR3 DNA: TGCGCCAGCAGCTTGGAACCGGGACAGGAGTACTTC.

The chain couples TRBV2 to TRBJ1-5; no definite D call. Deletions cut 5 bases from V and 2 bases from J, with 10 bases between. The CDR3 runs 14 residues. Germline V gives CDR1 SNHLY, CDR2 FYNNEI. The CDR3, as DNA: TGTGCCAGCAGTCAAGGGAGCGGCAATCAGCCCCAGCATTTT. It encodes CASSQGSGNQPQHF.